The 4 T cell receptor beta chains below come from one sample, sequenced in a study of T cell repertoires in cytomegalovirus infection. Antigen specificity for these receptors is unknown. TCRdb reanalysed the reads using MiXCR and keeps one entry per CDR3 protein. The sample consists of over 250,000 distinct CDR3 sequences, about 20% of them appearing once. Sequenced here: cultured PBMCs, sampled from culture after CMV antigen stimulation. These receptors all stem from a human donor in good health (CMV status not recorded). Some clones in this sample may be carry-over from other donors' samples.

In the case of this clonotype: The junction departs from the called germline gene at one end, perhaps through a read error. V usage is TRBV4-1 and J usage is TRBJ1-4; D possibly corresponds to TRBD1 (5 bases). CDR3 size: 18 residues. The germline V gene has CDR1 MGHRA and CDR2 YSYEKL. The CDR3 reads CASSQGARMYEGSEKLFF. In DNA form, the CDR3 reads TGTGCCAGCAGCCAAGGTGCGCGGATGTATGAGGGGTCTGAAAAACTGTTTTTT.

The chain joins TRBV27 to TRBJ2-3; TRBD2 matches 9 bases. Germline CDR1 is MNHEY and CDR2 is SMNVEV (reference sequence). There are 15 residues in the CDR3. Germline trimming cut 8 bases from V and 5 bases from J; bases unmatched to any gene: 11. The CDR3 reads CASGTAGGPGDTQYF. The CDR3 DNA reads TGTGCCAGCGGAACGGCGGGAGGGCCGGGAGATACGCAGTATTTT.

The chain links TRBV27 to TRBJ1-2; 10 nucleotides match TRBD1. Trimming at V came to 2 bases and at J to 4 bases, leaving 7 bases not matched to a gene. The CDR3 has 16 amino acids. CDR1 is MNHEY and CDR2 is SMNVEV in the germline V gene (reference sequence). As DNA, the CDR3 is TGTGCCAGCAGTTTAACAGTTGGACAGGGGGGCTATGGCTACACCTTC. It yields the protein CASSLTVGQGGYGYTF.

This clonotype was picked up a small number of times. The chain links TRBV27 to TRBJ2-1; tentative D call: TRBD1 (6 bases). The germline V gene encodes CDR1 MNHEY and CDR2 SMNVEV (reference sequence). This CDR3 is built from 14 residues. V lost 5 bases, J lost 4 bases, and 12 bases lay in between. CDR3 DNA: TGTGCCAGCAGTCCGGCTCAGGGGTACAATGAGCAGTTCTTC. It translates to CASSPAQGYNEQFF.